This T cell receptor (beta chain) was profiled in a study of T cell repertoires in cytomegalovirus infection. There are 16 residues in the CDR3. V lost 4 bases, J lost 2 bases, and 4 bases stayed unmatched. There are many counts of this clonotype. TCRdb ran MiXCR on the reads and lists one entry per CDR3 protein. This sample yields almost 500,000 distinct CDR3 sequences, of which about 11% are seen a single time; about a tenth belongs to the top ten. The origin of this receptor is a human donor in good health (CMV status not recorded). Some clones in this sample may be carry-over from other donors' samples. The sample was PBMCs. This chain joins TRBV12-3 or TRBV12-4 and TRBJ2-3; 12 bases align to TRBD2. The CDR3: CASSWTSGNPTDTQYF. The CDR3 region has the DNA TGTGCCAGCAGTTGGACTAGCGGGAATCCCACAGATACGCAGTATTTT.